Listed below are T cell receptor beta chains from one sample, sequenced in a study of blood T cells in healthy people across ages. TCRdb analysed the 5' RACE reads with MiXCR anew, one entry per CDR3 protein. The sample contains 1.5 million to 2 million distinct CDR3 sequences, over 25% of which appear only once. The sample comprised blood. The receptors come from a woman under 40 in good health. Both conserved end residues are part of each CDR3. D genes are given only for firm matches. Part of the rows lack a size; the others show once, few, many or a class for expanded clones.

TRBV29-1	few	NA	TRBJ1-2	CSVGQNGYTF	TGCAGCGTTGGACAGAATGGCTACACCTTC
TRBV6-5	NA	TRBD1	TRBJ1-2	CASSYSLAGGIYGYTF	TGTGCCAGCAGTTACTCTCTCGCAGGGGGCATCTATGGCTACACCTTC
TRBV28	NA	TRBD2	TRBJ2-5	CASSLIGGLDHNEQYF	TGTGCCAGCAGTTTAATAGGGGGACTAGATCACAATGAGCAGTACTTC
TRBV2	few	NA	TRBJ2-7	CASSARRQGTAEQYF	TGTGCCAGCAGTGCCCGTCGGCAGGGAACGGCCGAGCAGTACTTC
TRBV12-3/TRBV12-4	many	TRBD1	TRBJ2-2	CASSPGQGGTGELFF	TGTGCCAGCAGCCCGGGACAGGGAGGCACCGGGGAGCTGTTTTTT
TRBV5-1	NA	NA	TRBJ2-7	CASSLEGDDYGQYF	TGCGCCAGCAGCTTGGAAGGGGACGACTACGGGCAGTACTTC
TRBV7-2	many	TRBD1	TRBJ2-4	CASSFTGGRAKNIQYF	TGTGCCAGCAGCTTTACAGGGGGGAGAGCCAAAAACATTCAGTACTTC
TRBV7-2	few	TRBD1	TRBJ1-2	CASSYHRGGGYTF	TGTGCCAGCAGCTATCACAGGGGTGGAGGCTACACCTTC
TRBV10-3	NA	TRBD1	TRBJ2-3	CAISESTRGDTQYF	TGTGCCATCAGTGAGTCGACCAGGGGGGATACGCAGTATTTT
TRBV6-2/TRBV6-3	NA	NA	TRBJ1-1	CASSSKRDTEAFF	TGTGCCAGCAGTTCCAAACGGGACACTGAAGCTTTCTTT
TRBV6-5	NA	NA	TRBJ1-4	CACSMNLNEKLFF	TGTGCCTGCAGCATGAACTTAAATGAAAAACTGTTTTTT
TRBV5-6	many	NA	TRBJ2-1	CASSLVVGGEQFF	TGTGCCAGCAGCTTGGTGGTGGGGGGAGAACAGTTCTTC
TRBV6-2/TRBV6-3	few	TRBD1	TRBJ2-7	CASSPWDRGEQYF	TGTGCCAGCAGCCCATGGGACAGGGGCGAGCAGTACTTC